The 32 T cell receptor beta chains in this list originate from one sample, sequenced in a study of blood T cell repertoires in COVID-19. The method was immunoSEQ multiplex PCR; TCRdb's version includes in-frame clones alone and lacks a portion of them. This sample has under 200,000 clones; approximately 88% occur once, and the top ten carry roughly 14%. The sample comprised peripheral blood. These receptors originate from a man between 18 and 29 years old with active or convalescent COVID-19.

The chain joins TRBV27 to TRBJ2-7; TRBD2 matches 10 bases. The CDR3 has 18 amino acids. With V trimmed by 0 bases and J by 6 bases, 14 bases remained unmatched. Germline V lookup: CDR1 MNHEY, CDR2 SMNVEV (reference sequence). The DNA for the CDR3 is TGTGCCAGCAGTTTATCAGTTTCGTCCAGCGGGAGGGCCTTCGAGCAGTACTTC. This encodes CASSLSVSSSGRAFEQYF.

This clone was counted between two and nine times. The chain combines TRBV14 with TRBJ1-2; unclear D gene. Germline V gives CDR1 SGHDN, CDR2 FVKESK. This CDR3 region has 13 residues. V was cut by 0 bases and J by 8 bases, with 10 bases left in between. CDR3 sequence reads: CASSQDSGVGYTF. CDR3 nucleotide sequence: TGTGCCAGCAGCCAAGATAGCGGGGTCGGCTACACCTTC.

The chain has TRBV5-8 and TRBJ2-7; D is possibly TRBD2 (5 bases). Germline assignment: CDR1 SGHTS and CDR2 YDEGEE. Trimming left V 0 bases short and J 3 bases short, with 13 bases between. This CDR3 contains 15 residues. The CDR3 spells CASSLALRVGYEQYF. The CDR3 DNA reads TGTGCCAGCAGCTTGGCCTTGCGGGTTGGCTACGAGCAGTACTTC.

The chain is built from TRBV18 and TRBJ2-7; 9 bases fit TRBD1. The V gene end was trimmed by 2 bases and the J gene end by 4 bases; junction bases not matched to a gene: 3. This CDR3 has 14 amino acids. The germline CDR1 and CDR2 sequences are KGHSH and LQKENI. For the CDR3, the DNA is TGTGCCAGCTCACCAAGGGACAGGGCTTACGAGCAGTACTTC. Its protein product is CASSPRDRAYEQYF.

The V call is TRBV9, the J call TRBJ1-6, with D maybe TRBD1 (5 bases). The ends were cut back, 4 bases at V and 8 bases at J, with 16 bases in the middle. This CDR3 has 15 residues. The germline CDR1 and CDR2 sequences are SGDLS and YYNGEE. Written as DNA, the CDR3 is TGTGCCAGCAGCTTGGACGGGGGGGTAGATTCACCCCTCCACTTT. It yields the protein CASSLDGGVDSPLHF.

The CDR3 DNA is TGTGCCAGCAGGGGACAGGTCCAACTTCCTGAAGCTTTCTTT. As protein: CASRGQVQLPEAFF. The chain links TRBV27 to TRBJ1-1; 8 nucleotides match TRBD1. The J segment lost 6 bases and the V segment lost 6 bases, leaving 9 bases of the junction unmatched. There are 14 residues in the CDR3. Germline values: CDR1 MNHEY, CDR2 SMNVEV (reference sequence).

This clone was recorded a few times. The chain uses TRBV4-3 and TRBJ1-4; tentative D call: TRBD1 (5 bases). The CDR3 totals 15 residues. V lost 0 bases and J lost 5, with 10 bases in between. Germline-derived CDR1 and CDR2 are LGHNA and YSLEER. In DNA form, the CDR3 reads TGCGCCAGCAGCCAAGACCACAGGAGAAATGAAAAACTGTTTTTT. It codes for CASSQDHRRNEKLFF.

This clone was observed a single time. V is TRBV7-3 and J is TRBJ2-2; D is perhaps TRBD2 (7 bases). CDR1 SGHTA and CDR2 FQGTGA come from the germline V gene. The V end lost 5 bases, the J end lost 4 bases, and 17 bases lay between the germline ends. CDR3 length: 16 residues. The CDR3 is CASSKLRGGGTGELFF. The CDR3, as DNA: TGTGCCAGCAGCAAACTGAGGGGAGGGGGCACCGGGGAGCTGTTTTTT.

V gene TRBV5-1 combines with J gene TRBJ2-2; tentatively, D is TRBD1 (5 bases). Germline assignment: CDR1 SGHRS and CDR2 YFSETQ. V was cut by 1 base and J by 4 bases, with 8 bases left in between. The CDR3 contains 14 residues. In nucleotides, the CDR3 is TGCGCCAGCAGCTTGACAGGTAGCACCGGGGAGCTGTTTTTT. Protein product: CASSLTGSTGELFF.

The rearrangement uses TRBV28 and TRBJ2-7; tentative D call: TRBD1 (5 bases). This CDR3 spans 14 amino acids. CDR1 is MDHEN and CDR2 is SYDVKM in the germline V gene. V was cut by 4 bases and J by 7 bases, with 17 bases left in between. CDR3 residues: CASSYPRGLGEQYF. Written as DNA, the CDR3 is TGTGCCAGCAGTTACCCAAGGGGCCTCGGGGAGCAGTACTTC.

Only one count was recorded for this clone. The chain uses TRBV11-3 and TRBJ2-1; 9 positions agree with TRBD1. V gave up 5 bases and J gave up 2 bases; unmatched junction bases: 4. CDR1 is SGHNT, CDR2 YENEEA, per germline. There are 15 residues in the CDR3. CDR3 nucleotide sequence: TGTGCCAGCAGCGCCCGACAGGGGGCCTACAATGAGCAGTTCTTC. This sequence encodes CASSARQGAYNEQFF.

This sequence joins TRBV7-2 and TRBJ2-1, with 9 bases matching TRBD2. CDR3 size: 15 residues. J lost 5 bases, V lost 1 base, and 3 bases had no gene match. Germline assignment: CDR1 SGHTA and CDR2 FQGNSA. CDR3 sequence (DNA): TGTGCCAGCAGCTTAGAGGGACTAGCCGACAATGAGCAGTTCTTC. Translating gives CASSLEGLADNEQFF.

This sequence joins TRBV30 and TRBJ2-7; 8 bases agree with TRBD1. From germline, CDR1 is GTSNPN and CDR2 SVGIG (reference sequence). The CDR3 extends over 13 amino acids. J lost 3 bases, V lost 3 bases, and 4 bases had no gene match. The CDR3 coding sequence is TGTGCCTGGAGGGACAGGGCGCACTACGAGCAGTACTTC. Encoded protein: CAWRDRAHYEQYF.

Many counts were recorded for this clone. The V and J genes are TRBV2 and TRBJ2-1; D is perhaps TRBD2 (5 bases). Trimming took 5 bases from V and 0 from J, leaving 11 bases between them. This CDR3 is built from 15 residues. Germline V gene sequence: CDR1 SNHLY, CDR2 FYNNEI. CDR3 sequence: CASSLSGPSYNEQFF. CDR3 bases: TGTGCCAGCAGTCTAAGCGGCCCCTCCTACAATGAGCAGTTCTTC.

The V and J genes are TRBV28 and TRBJ2-2; 8 nucleotides match TRBD1. Germline CDR1 reads MDHEN; CDR2 reads SYDVKM. This CDR3 contains 13 residues. The V segment lost 5 bases and the J segment 6 bases; nucleotides outside the gene matches: 2. The DNA for the CDR3 is TGTGCCAGCAGTCTACAGGGGGCCGGGGAGCTGTTTTTT. Its protein product is CASSLQGAGELFF.

The chain is built from TRBV5-1 and TRBJ2-7; 10 bases align to TRBD2. The CDR3 spans 17 residues. Trimming removed 0 bases from V and 1 base from J; junction bases left unmatched: 7. CDR1 and CDR2 (germline): SGHRS, YFSETQ. In nucleotides, the CDR3 is TGCGCCAGCAGCTTGGCTCCCAGCGGGGGGGAATCCTACGAGCAGTACTTC. It yields the protein CASSLAPSGGESYEQYF.

The rearrangement links TRBV6-6 to TRBJ2-7; the D gene is possibly TRBD1 (5 bases). V shed 4 bases and J shed 3 bases, with 7 bases lying between them. Germline lookup yields CDR1 MNHNY and CDR2 SVGAGI (reference sequence). The CDR3 has 12 amino acids. The chain's CDR3 is CASSSQGYEQYF. The CDR3, as DNA: TGTGCCAGCAGTTCCCAGGGCTACGAGCAGTACTTC.

The table lists this clone with a count of one. V is TRBV11-3 and J is TRBJ2-1, with no clear D. The length of the CDR3 is 14 residues. V lost 1 base to trimming and J lost 2 bases, with 6 bases between them. Germline loops: CDR1 SGHNT, CDR2 YENEEA. The CDR3 DNA sequence: TGTGCCAGCAGCTTAGGTCAGACCTACAATGAGCAGTTCTTC. Its protein product is CASSLGQTYNEQFF.

The chain recombines TRBV11-1 with TRBJ2-7; 9 bases align to TRBD2. Germline V gives CDR1 SGHAT, CDR2 FQDESV (reference sequence). The CDR3 spans 15 residues. V lost 3 bases and J lost 3; bases outside the gene matches: 6. The CDR3, as DNA: TGTGCCAGCAGCTTGGGTAATAGCGGGGGCTACGAGCAGTACTTC. This gives the protein CASSLGNSGGYEQYF.

This clone showed up just once. V is TRBV27 and J is TRBJ1-5; TRBD1 might be the D (5 bases). The CDR3 is made up of 18 amino acids. V gave up 2 bases and J gave up 0 bases, with 17 bases separating them. Germline lookup yields CDR1 MNHEY and CDR2 SMNVEV (reference sequence). CDR3 sequence reads: CASSLIGGASYSNQPQHF. The CDR3 coding sequence is TGTGCCAGCAGTTTAATTGGTGGGGCATCCTATAGCAATCAGCCCCAGCATTTT.

The CDR3 region is CASSFLAGVSYEQYF. In nucleotides, the CDR3 is TGTGCCAGCAGTTTCTTAGCGGGAGTTTCCTACGAGCAGTACTTC. The chain recombines TRBV27 with TRBJ2-7; 9 positions match TRBD2. Losses at the gene ends were 3 bases for V and 1 base for J; bases not matched to a gene: 4. This CDR3 region has 15 residues. Germline lookup yields CDR1 MNHEY and CDR2 SMNVEV (reference sequence).

The chain recombines TRBV18 with TRBJ2-3, with TRBD2 as a possible D gene (7 bases). The CDR3 sequence is 16 residues long. Trimming stripped 3 bases from V and 6 bases from J, with 19 bases between. Germline CDR1 is KGHSH and CDR2 is LQKENI. In DNA form, the CDR3 reads TGTGCCAGCTCACCCCTCGGGGGGTCAGGGGTTGATACGCAGTATTTT. Its protein is CASSPLGGSGVDTQYF.

This clone was observed a few times. The V gene is TRBV19, the J gene TRBJ1-1; D may be TRBD1 (6 bases). Trimming removed 2 bases from V and 8 bases from J, with 18 bases in between. Germline V gene sequence: CDR1 LNHDA, CDR2 SQIVND (reference sequence). The CDR3 runs 15 residues. In DNA form, the CDR3 reads TGTGCCAGTAGTATATACGTGACAGGCTACTCAGAAGCTTTCTTT. It specifies CASSIYVTGYSEAFF.

This clone was detected once. V gene TRBV11-3 combines with J gene TRBJ2-3; no reliable D call. This CDR3 has 16 residues. Trimming pared 5 bases from V and 4 bases from J, leaving 19 bases between. Germline loops: CDR1 SGHNT, CDR2 YENEEA. The CDR3: CASSSRRVGGSDTQYF. The CDR3 region has the DNA TGTGCCAGCAGCAGCCGACGGGTTGGTGGTTCAGATACGCAGTATTTT.

The J gene is TRBJ1-5, the V gene TRBV30; tentative D call: TRBD1 (6 bases). The germline V and J ends were trimmed by 5 bases and 2 bases, with 10 bases remaining between them. Germline V lookup: CDR1 GTSNPN, CDR2 SVGIG (reference sequence). The CDR3 runs to 13 residues. The CDR3 loop reads CAWWAGGNQPQHF. The CDR3 DNA follows: TGTGCCTGGTGGGCAGGGGGCAATCAGCCCCAGCATTTT.

This clone was detected once. The chain links TRBV7-8 to TRBJ2-1, with 7 bases lining up with TRBD1. Trimming took 5 bases from V and 1 from J; bases not matched to a gene: 8. The CDR3 runs 16 residues. Germline lookup yields CDR1 SGHVS and CDR2 FQNEAQ. CDR3 DNA: TGTGCCAGCAGCCCCATCTTGACAGGGTCCTACAATGAGCAGTTCTTC. Protein: CASSPILTGSYNEQFF.

This chain uses TRBV6-5 with TRBJ1-1; D not certain. From germline, CDR1 is MNHEY and CDR2 SVGAGI. The CDR3 totals 16 residues. V lost 3 bases to trimming and J lost 4 bases, with 18 bases between them. CDR3 nucleotide sequence: TGTGCCAGCAGTTATCGAGGGAAGGGAAGGAGCACTGAAGCTTTCTTT. Its translation is CASSYRGKGRSTEAFF.

The chain has TRBV19 and TRBJ1-6; D is perhaps TRBD1 (5 bases). V was trimmed by 3 bases and J by 7 bases, leaving 19 bases between them. Per the germline V gene, CDR1 is LNHDA and CDR2 is SQIVND (reference sequence). CDR3 size: 17 residues. CDR3 loop: CASSIPRVGRENSPLHF. The CDR3 bases are TGTGCCAGTAGTATCCCCAGGGTAGGACGTGAGAATTCACCCCTCCACTTT.

The genes are TRBV4-1 and TRBJ2-1, with 9 bases matching TRBD2. The CDR3 contains 17 residues. Germline loops: CDR1 MGHRA, CDR2 YSYEKL. V shed 4 bases and J 5 bases; nucleotides not matched to a gene: 12. For the CDR3, the DNA is TGCGCCAGCAGCCTCGGGAGGTGGACTAGCGACAACAATGAGCAGTTCTTC. This gives the protein CASSLGRWTSDNNEQFF.

This clone was detected once. The chain uses TRBV6-5 and TRBJ2-7; tentative D call: TRBD1 (6 bases). The CDR3 sequence is 14 residues long. The germline V gene encodes CDR1 MNHEY and CDR2 SVGAGI. V shed 4 bases and J shed 2 bases, with 12 bases lying between them. In nucleotides, the CDR3 is TGTGCCAGCAGTTTCAGACAGGACCCCTACGAGCAGTACTTC. Residues: CASSFRQDPYEQYF.

The chain recombines TRBV29-1 with TRBJ2-2; 8 positions match TRBD1. V trimming: 6 bases; J trimming: 0 bases; junction bases outside the gene matches: 9. Germline V lookup: CDR1 SQVTM, CDR2 ANQGSEA. The CDR3 sequence is 16 residues long. The DNA of the CDR3 is TGCAGCGTGGAACAGACAGGGGTAGCGAACACCGGGGAGCTGTTTTTT. Translating it yields CSVEQTGVANTGELFF.

The V gene is TRBV6-5, the J gene TRBJ1-2, with D perhaps TRBD1 (6 bases). With 5 bases removed from V and 4 bases from J, the gap between germline ends came to 14 bases. The germline V gene has CDR1 MNHEY and CDR2 SVGAGI. The CDR3 totals 14 residues. This chain's CDR3 is CASSRFGQLYGYTF. CDR3 sequence (DNA): TGTGCCAGCAGTCGCTTCGGACAGCTCTATGGCTACACCTTC.